This T cell receptor beta chain was sequenced in a study of T cells after posttransplantation cyclophosphamide. Busulfan-fludarabine conditioning, marrow transplant, and cyclophosphamide on days +3 and +4 were administered. This clone was detected once. Generated by immunoSEQ multiplex PCR, the TCRdb table keeps only in-frame clones and is missing some. This table has 4,500 or so clones, about 79% appearing once. V lost 6 bases and J lost 6, with 11 bases in between. Germline CDR1 reads MNHEY; CDR2 reads SMNVEV (reference sequence). The CDR3 loop spans 13 amino acids. The specimen comprised PBMCs, sampled after allogeneic stem cell transplant with posttransplant cyclophosphamide. The receptor's source is a male patient aged 40-55 years who received an allogeneic stem cell transplant from a related donor, was CMV-positive, and had acute and chronic GVHD. Some T cells may have come from the graft donor. The V gene is TRBV27, the J gene TRBJ1-4; no firm D call. The CDR3 sequence is CASRQTPYEKLFF. CDR3 nucleotide sequence: TGTGCCAGCAGGCAGACTCCTTATGAAAAACTGTTTTTT.